This T cell receptor beta chain was recovered during a study of regulatory T cells in long-lasting Graves disease (dated by TCRdb to the early 2020s). For the wider study: To count as having persistent Graves' disease, a patient had to have received antithyroid drug treatment for over 5 years with TSH receptor autoantibodies remaining persistently positive. Patients with persistent Graves' disease were compared with patients with newly diagnosed Graves' disease using TCR sequencing and RNA sequencing of peripheral blood. The study was conducted in China and was registered as a clinical trial. A total of roughly 33 samples underwent TCR sequencing: about 13 from persistent and roughly 20 from newly diagnosed Graves' disease patients. On average, persistent Graves' disease patients in the clinical cohort had been on antithyroid drugs for around ten years.

There are many counts of this clonotype. The target of this receptor is not known. One end of the junction fails to match germline, which may point to a read error. As encoded in the germline V gene (reference sequence), CDR1 is SEHNR while CDR2 is FQNEAQ. Reading from cysteine to phenylalanine, the CDR3 counts 15 amino acids. Kept here is only the CDR3 DNA, which spans 45 bases and is read in frame from base 1. Overall study outcomes, separate from this receptor: Compared with newly diagnosed patients, persistent Graves' disease patients had lower TCR Shannon entropy and fewer highly expanded clones, which suggests clonal expansion. The authors acknowledged the small sample size as a limitation that may reduce accuracy. Peripheral blood alone was examined, since thyroid tissue, which constituted the primary lesion, could not be accessed. More public clonotypes were shared among persistent patients (about 2,800) than among newly diagnosed patients (just under 1,000). Sequencing and analysis were limited to the TCR beta chain. Persistent disease showed preferential use of TRBV28, TRBJ1-2 and TRBJ2-5, whereas newly diagnosed disease favored TRBV20-1 and TRBJ2-1.

Reading the label with the study, this specimen's time point is: persistent/refractory GD, antithyroid drugs over 5 years with positive TRAb. RNA was extracted from PBMCs in TRIzol for both TCR sequencing and RNA sequencing. Graves' disease was diagnosed according to American Thyroid Association guidelines. Patients for the study were recruited at an endocrinology department in Xi'an, China. Each patient gave approximately 9.7 milliliters of peripheral blood, collected in an EDTA anticoagulant tube. Ficoll Paque Plus density gradient separation was used to isolate PBMCs, and no additional T cell sorting was done. RNA quality was checked with an Agilent 2100 Bioanalyzer and agarose gel, and concentration with a NanoDrop 2000. Library preparation used multiplex PCR. Sequencing was performed on an Illumina HiSeq 4000. iRepertoire HTBI primers and Arm-PCR amplification of CDR3 regions were used to construct TCR beta libraries. Gel purification was performed on PCR products prior to sequencing. Turning to the authors' computational methods: Gene usage analysis of CDR3 amino acid clonotypes used the roughly 60 TRBV and 11 to 15 TRBJ segments found across samples. Filtered high-quality paired reads were merged into contigs using COPE and FqMerger. BLAST was used to align contigs to IMGT TRBV, TRBD and TRBJ reference genes, and CDR3 was defined according to IMGT. Any clonotype with a frequency above 0.1% was counted as a highly expanded clone. Shannon entropy was used to measure repertoire diversity, and the Gini coefficient was used to measure V-J evenness. A clonotype found in more than one individual was treated as public. The public reads were run again by TCRdb, first through fastp at Q25 and then through MiXCR, and only productive beta chains were kept. Merged by CDR3 protein, the rows form single entries marked with the most common genes and DNA. TCRdb's processing, not the authors', yielded these V and J calls. Recorded for this sample are roughly 360,000 distinct CDR3 sequences; about 23% of them occurred a single time. The ten most abundant clones make up approximately 27% of the sample.

This receptor chain uses TRBV7-9 and TRBJ1-5, with the D gene call left open. Sample: peripheral blood mononuclear cells (PBMCs), taken when the disease was refractory, from a patient treated with antithyroid drugs. This clonotype was obtained from a woman between 40 and 55 years old with Graves disease. Donor details come from another sample of the same person, matched by shared clones. The nucleotide sequence is given as TGTGCCAGCAGTTTAGGCCCCGGGAGCAATCAGCCCCAGCATTTT. Its amino acids are CASSLGPGSNQPQHF.